Presented here are 22 T cell receptor beta chains from one specimen sequenced in a study of cytomegalovirus exposure and HLA in healthy donors. Use of 60 Vbeta and 13 Jbeta primers characterized the PCR. The protocol was immunoSEQ multiplex PCR, while the TCRdb copy is restricted to in-frame clones and leaves out a portion. The repertoire holds 150,000 to 200,000 clones, with 75% to 80% as singletons. The sequenced sample was PBMCs. The source of these receptors is a woman aged 25 to 45 in good health and CMV-seropositive.

The chain couples TRBV5-1 to TRBJ2-3; D is unclear. V lost 0 bases to trimming and J lost 6 bases, with 5 bases between them. Germline lookup yields CDR1 SGHRS and CDR2 YFSETQ. This CDR3 has 12 amino acids. This CDR3 is CASSLASDTQYF. The CDR3, as DNA: TGCGCCAGCAGCTTGGCCAGTGATACGCAGTATTTT.

This rearrangement joins TRBV11-2 to TRBJ2-3; D might be TRBD1 (5 bases). Germline V gene data show CDR1 as SGHAT and CDR2 as FQNNGV. The CDR3 consists of 14 residues. V gave up 5 bases and J gave up 4 bases, with 13 bases separating them. The chain's CDR3 is CASSPPTVPDTQYF. DNA for the CDR3: TGTGCCAGCAGCCCCCCGACAGTTCCAGATACGCAGTATTTT. Using reference TRBV11-2 and TRBJ2-3 for the parts outside the CDR3, the full variable domain is EAGVAQSPRYKIIEKRQSVAFWCNPISGHATLYWYQQILGQGPKLLIQFQNNGVVDDSQLPKDRFSAERLKGVDSTLKIQPAKLEDSAVYLCASSPPTVPDTQYFGPGTRLTVL.

To note about this clone: One end of the junction fails to match germline, which may point to a read error. The rearrangement links TRBV7-7 to TRBJ1-5; possibly TRBD1 for D (5 bases). CDR3 size: 19 residues. CDR1 is SSHAT, CDR2 FNYEAQ, per germline (reference sequence). CDR3 in DNA: TGTGCTAGCAGCTTAGATACGGAGGGGCCCGGATTGTCGATTCAGCCCCAGCATTTT. The encoded protein is CASSLDTEGPGLSIQPQHF.

The rearrangement links TRBV30 to TRBJ2-3; unclear D gene. This CDR3 is 12 amino acids long. Germline V gene lookup returns CDR1 GTSNPN and CDR2 SVGIG (reference sequence). With 5 bases removed from V and 6 bases from J, the gap between germline ends came to 12 bases. The CDR3 DNA reads TGTGCCTGGTCGGTCTTAAAGGATACGCAGTATTTT. Residues: CAWSVLKDTQYF.

In its sample, this clone was seen once. The chain is built from TRBV7-9 and TRBJ2-3; D perhaps matches TRBD2 (6 bases). The CDR3 length is 14 residues. Germline CDR1 SEHNR, CDR2 FQNEAQ (reference sequence). The ends were cut back, 6 bases at V and 1 base at J, with 11 bases in the middle. CDR3: CASSPEGGTDTQYF. The CDR3 DNA reads as TGTGCCAGCAGTCCGGAGGGAGGCACAGATACGCAGTATTTT.

This chain joins TRBV7-8 and TRBJ2-6; D is uncertain. V dropped 4 bases and J dropped 1 base, with 8 bases sitting between them. There are 15 residues in the CDR3. Germline V CDR1 and CDR2: SGHVS, FQNEAQ. DNA for the CDR3: TGTGCCAGCAGCTCAACGCGTTCTGGGGCCAACGTCCTGACTTTC. It codes for CASSSTRSGANVLTF.

The chain links TRBV27 to TRBJ1-1; 9 bases are a match to TRBD1. The V segment lost 0 bases and the J segment 12 bases; nucleotides outside the gene matches: 8. The CDR3 has 14 residues. Germline V CDR1 and CDR2: MNHEY, SMNVEV (reference sequence). CDR3 nucleotides: TGTGCCAGCAGTTTATCCCGGGACAGGGCTAAGACTTTCTTT. This gives the protein CASSLSRDRAKTFF.

The rearrangement uses TRBV2 and TRBJ2-3; TRBD1 matches 7 bases. CDR1 is SNHLY, CDR2 FYNNEI, per germline. The CDR3 spans 12 residues. This CDR3 reads CARGLRGDTQYF. The DNA of the CDR3 is TGTGCACGAGGGCTCAGGGGGGATACGCAGTATTTT.

This chain joins TRBV4-1 and TRBJ1-1; D unclear. Trimming cost V 1 base and J 6 bases, with 12 bases left between them. The V gene's germline CDR1 is MGHRA and CDR2 YSYEKL. The CDR3 contains 14 residues. The CDR3 DNA is TGCGCCAGCAGCCAAGGAGAGGTTAACGCTGAAGCTTTCTTT. It specifies CASSQGEVNAEAFF.

The J gene is TRBJ2-7, the V gene TRBV15; TRBD1 aligns across 7 bases. With 1 base clipped from V and 7 bases from J, the junction kept 7 bases outside the gene matches. Germline V gene data show CDR1 as LNHNV and CDR2 as YYDKDF (reference sequence). The length of the CDR3 is 14 residues. CDR3 region: CATSRGLQGNEQYF. The CDR3 region has the DNA TGTGCCACCAGCAGAGGCCTACAGGGGAATGAGCAGTACTTC.

The gene calls are TRBV4-1 and TRBJ2-1; 7 bases fit TRBD1. This CDR3 comprises 17 residues. The germline V gene has CDR1 MGHRA and CDR2 YSYEKL. Losses at the gene ends were 2 bases for V and 1 base for J; bases not matched to a gene: 8. The CDR3 nucleotides read TGCGCCAGCAGCCAAACGCTGGACAGGAGGTCCTACAATGAGCAGTTCTTC. The encoded protein is CASSQTLDRRSYNEQFF.

The chain has TRBV6-5 and TRBJ2-7, with D maybe TRBD2 (6 bases). This CDR3 is 12 amino acids long. V was trimmed by 2 bases and J by 6 bases, leaving 8 bases between them. Germline values: CDR1 MNHEY, CDR2 SVGAGI. CDR3 protein: CASSYTAGEQYF. In DNA, the CDR3 is TGTGCCAGCAGTTACACAGCGGGCGAGCAGTACTTC.

The chain carries TRBV14 and TRBJ1-1; 8 bases map to TRBD1. V dropped 4 bases and J dropped 0; count of bases not matched to a gene: 13. The germline CDR1 and CDR2 sequences are SGHDN and FVKESK. The CDR3 runs to 18 residues. The CDR3 reads CASSPGTGRNGMNTEAFF. For the CDR3, the DNA is TGTGCCAGCAGCCCTGGGACAGGACGAAACGGCATGAACACTGAAGCTTTCTTT.

V and J are TRBV27 and TRBJ2-7, with 9 bases that match TRBD1. The germline CDR1 and CDR2 sequences are MNHEY and SMNVEV (reference sequence). The CDR3 is made up of 13 amino acids. V was clipped by 6 bases and J by 3 bases; unmatched bases: 3. DNA for the CDR3: TGTGCCAGCAGACGACAGGGGGGCTACGAGCAGTACTTC. It codes for CASRRQGGYEQYF.

V is TRBV4-1 and J is TRBJ1-6; 8 bases fit TRBD1. CDR1 is MGHRA and CDR2 is YSYEKL in the germline V gene. This CDR3 has 19 amino acids. Trimming took 0 bases from V and 9 from J; bases not matched to a gene: 16. The CDR3, as DNA: TGCGCCAGCAGCCAAGACCCCGCCGGACAGGGAGTTCCCCTTTCACCCCTCCACTTT. Translation: CASSQDPAGQGVPLSPLHF.

The rearrangement links TRBV6-4 to TRBJ2-1, with D possibly matching TRBD2 (5 bases). The V gene lost 3 bases and the J gene lost 10 bases, with 13 bases spanning the gap. In germline, CDR1 is MRHNA, CDR2 SNTAGT. This CDR3 has 13 amino acids. CDR3 region: CASSDHLPGEQFF. The CDR3 nucleotides read TGTGCCAGCAGTGATCACCTGCCGGGGGAGCAGTTCTTC.

The V gene is TRBV13, the J gene TRBJ2-1, with D tentatively TRBD2 (6 bases). Germline V CDR1 and CDR2: PRHDT, FYEKMQ (reference sequence). V dropped 5 bases and J dropped 2 bases, with 13 bases sitting between them. This CDR3 has 15 amino acids. CDR3 bases: TGTGCCAGCAGCACGTGGGGAGGTCCCTACAATGAGCAGTTCTTC. Its translation is CASSTWGGPYNEQFF.

This clone showed up just a few times. The genes are TRBV30 and TRBJ1-2, with D possibly TRBD1 on 5 matching bases. The CDR3 sequence is 13 residues long. Trimming cost V 2 bases and J 5 bases, with 12 bases left between them. CDR1 GTSNPN and CDR2 SVGIG come from the germline V gene (reference sequence). The DNA of the CDR3 is TGTGCCTGGAGTCCGACAGCTCGATATGGCTACACCTTC. Translating it yields CAWSPTARYGYTF.

The rearrangement joins TRBV6-5 to TRBJ1-1; 10 bases are a match to TRBD1. The CDR3 runs to 13 residues. V shed 5 bases, J shed 7 bases, and the junction held 4 bases outside the gene matches. Germline V CDR1 and CDR2: MNHEY, SVGAGI. In DNA form, the CDR3 reads TGTGCCAGCAGTGACAGGGGGCTGGGTGAAGCTTTCTTT. This sequence encodes CASSDRGLGEAFF.

The V gene is TRBV7-3, the J gene TRBJ2-2; D possibly corresponds to TRBD2 (5 bases). The CDR3 consists of 16 residues. The germline CDR1 and CDR2 sequences are SGHTA and FQGTGA. The ends were cut back, 5 bases at V and 0 bases at J, with 13 bases in the middle. CDR3 sequence reads: CASSPPSGANTGELFF. The CDR3, as DNA: TGTGCCAGCAGCCCACCCTCCGGGGCGAACACCGGGGAGCTGTTTTTT.

J is TRBJ2-1 and V is TRBV29-1, with 12 nucleotides matching TRBD2. The J segment lost 6 bases and the V segment lost 5 bases, leaving 5 bases of the junction unmatched. CDR1 and CDR2 from the germline V gene are SQVTM and ANQGSEA. CDR3 length: 14 residues. The DNA of the CDR3 is TGCAGCGTTTTATCTAGCGGGAGGGCCAATGAGCAGTTCTTC. Residues: CSVLSSGRANEQFF.

This chain links TRBV4-2 with TRBJ2-3; the D gene is possibly TRBD1 (6 bases). Germline V lookup: CDR1 LGHNA, CDR2 YNFKEQ. With 2 bases removed from V and 2 bases from J, the gap between germline ends came to 8 bases. The CDR3 covers 14 residues. The CDR3 nucleotides read TGTGCCAGCAGCCAATCAGGGGCCACAGATACGCAGTATTTT. This translates into CASSQSGATDTQYF.